The entry below describes one T cell receptor beta chain. Its antigen remains unknown. Evenly divided among several immunoSEQ plates was the genomic DNA of each subset. Replicate PCRs run on sorted subsets employed 150 to 250 ng DNA, 25,000 to 35,000 T cell genomes. Some clones are missing from TCRdb's copy, which holds only in-frame ones; the method was immunoSEQ multiplex PCR. The sample holds some 2 million clones, 85% to 95% seen once. The CDR3 is 16 residues long. CDR1 is MNHEY, CDR2 SVGAGI, per germline. The V end lost 0 bases, the J end lost 3 bases, and 12 bases lay between the germline ends. This sample was taken from a study of shared clonotypes between healthy human individuals. Study-wide results and caveats: Generation probabilities were higher for clonotypes shared across all four sorted-subset donors than for unshared ones. Some naive CD4 clonotypes, 4% to 6%, turned up in common across a handful of donors.

The chain carries TRBV6-5 and TRBJ1-3; maybe TRBD1 (5 bases). The receptor comes from a man between 18 and 29 years old in good health. Material: naive CD4+ T cells sorted from blood. Subset denoted: CD45RA+ positively selected. The chain's CDR3 is CASSYSFTDSGNTIYF. The CDR3 DNA reads TGTGCCAGCAGTTACTCGTTCACAGACAGTGGAAACACCATATATTTT.